This T cell receptor (beta chain) was captured in a study of T cell responses to AZD1222 COVID-19 vaccine. The CDR3 is 15 residues long. J gave up 4 bases and V 1 base, and 3 bases lay outside the gene matches. Germline V gene data show CDR1 as SNHLY and CDR2 as FYNNEI. The data were produced by immunoSEQ multiplex PCR, yet TCRdb's version contains in-frame clones alone and is incomplete. The repertoire consists of over 65,000 clones, with around 85% occurring once and the leading ten covering roughly 7.5%. A word on this clone: Its target is not known.

Points from the study as a whole: Females made up more of the donors, who were largely white British, and clonal diversity may have come out too low. Two AZD1222 administrations were followed by greater Spike-specific TCR breadth and depth. At baseline, seropositivity was found in only 5 to 7 AZD1222 recipients. Among spike-specific TCRs, nearly half reportedly target unmutated variant regions.

V and J are TRBV2 and TRBJ1-4; 7 bases align to TRBD1. This specimen consisted of peripheral blood, obtained on day 0 of AZD1222 vaccination. The receptor's source is an adult in good health. The CDR3 coding sequence is TGTGCCAGCAGTGAAGGGACAGGATTTAATGAAAAACTGTTTTTT. Its protein is CASSEGTGFNEKLFF.